This T cell receptor beta chain was sequenced during a study of T cells after somatic rescue of genetic block. Clones were read by immunoSEQ multiplex PCR, and TCRdb kept only the in-frame ones, dropping some. The sample records 110,000 or so clones, around 90% being singletons. The V end lost 3 bases, the J end lost 2 bases, and 13 bases lay between the germline ends. The germline gives CDR1 GTSNPN, CDR2 SVGIG (reference sequence). The CDR3 length is 14 residues. This chain connects TRBV30 to TRBJ1-1; D gene unclear. The receptor comes from a woman aged 18 to 35. What was sequenced was peripheral blood mononuclear cells (PBMCs). The CDR3 is CAWRLDGANTEAFF. In nucleotides, the CDR3 is TGTGCCTGGAGACTGGACGGTGCAAACACTGAAGCTTTCTTT.